A selection of T cell receptor beta chains follows, all from one sample in a study of cytomegalovirus exposure and HLA in healthy donors. Produced via immunoSEQ multiplex PCR; TCRdb's table is partial and in-frame only. Among some 190,000 clones listed, 86% were seen once. The sample taken for sequencing was PBMCs. The origin of the receptors is a woman younger than 30 in good health and CMV-seronegative. The CDR3 runs from the conserved cysteine through the conserved F or W. Each record gives: D gene, clone size, V gene, J gene, CDR3 DNA, CDR3 protein. The D gene is left open where the match is weak. Size values are once, few and many counts, or a class for expanded clones, and some rows have none.

>TRBD1|NA|TRBV5-1|TRBJ1-4
TGCGCCAGCAGCTTCGGGACAGGGGACGAAAAACTGTTTTTT
CASSFGTGDEKLFF
>TRBD2|few|TRBV7-2|TRBJ2-1
TGTGCCAGCAGCTACGCGGTAGCGGGGGGAAACTACTGGGATGAGCAGTTCTTC
CASSYAVAGGNYWDEQFF
>TRBD1|NA|TRBV19|TRBJ1-2
TGTGCCAGTACCGAGAACCGCCGGGACAGCCCTAACTATGGCTACACCTTC
CASTENRRDSPNYGYTF
>TRBD1|NA|TRBV27|TRBJ1-5
TGTGCCACGGGACAGGGGGATGCTTTAGGGCCCCAGCATTTT
CATGQGDALGPQHF
>NA|NA|TRBV27|TRBJ2-5
TGTGCCAGCAGTCGGTGGGGCGGTCGTGTGATGGAGACCCAGTACTTC
CASSRWGGRVMETQYF
>NA|NA|TRBV5-1|TRBJ1-1
TGCGCCAGCAGCTTAGGACAGACCCCAAGGGCTGAAGCTTTCTTT
CASSLGQTPRAEAFF
>NA|NA|TRBV29-1|TRBJ1-1
TGCAGCGTTGCAGGGGAAGACGAGCGACTGAACACTGAAGCTTTCTTT
CSVAGEDERLNTEAFF
>NA|NA|TRBV5-5|TRBJ1-1
TGTGCCAGCAGCTTGGCCACAGGTACTGAAGCTTTCTTT
CASSLATGTEAFF
>TRBD1|NA|TRBV5-1|TRBJ1-3
TGCGCCAGCAGCCTGGACAGGGCCGTCTCTGGAAACACCATATATTTT
CASSLDRAVSGNTIYF
>NA|NA|TRBV6-1|TRBJ1-6
TGTGCCAGCAGTGAACCGGGGGGATCACCCCTCCACTTT
CASSEPGGSPLHF
>TRBD2|NA|TRBV7-8|TRBJ2-3
TGTGCCAGCAGCTCCTTGACTAGCGGGAGCACAGATACGCAGTATTTT
CASSSLTSGSTDTQYF
>NA|NA|TRBV7-9|TRBJ2-2
TGTGCCAGCAGCTTAGCCGGGGGTGCCGGGGAGCTGTTTTTT
CASSLAGGAGELFF
>TRBD1|NA|TRBV7-9|TRBJ1-4
TGTGCCAGCAGCTCCCCCGGACAGGACCCTAATGAAAAACTGTTTTTT
CASSSPGQDPNEKLFF
>NA|NA|TRBV6-1|TRBJ1-2
TGTGCCAGCAGTGTCACAGGTACTTCCTATGGCTACACCTTC
CASSVTGTSYGYTF
>NA|NA|TRBV5-5|TRBJ1-1
TGTGCCAGCAGCTTATCGGTAATGAACACTGAAGCTTTCTTT
CASSLSVMNTEAFF
>NA|NA|TRBV6-1|TRBJ2-2
TGTGCCACCGGGGGTCGGGGGGCGGACGGGGAGCTGTTTTTT
CATGGRGADGELFF
>NA|NA|TRBV11-2|TRBJ1-5
TGTGCCAGCAGCTTAGATATGAAACAGATCAATCAGCCCCAGCATTTT
CASSLDMKQINQPQHF
>TRBD1|NA|TRBV30|TRBJ1-1
TGTGCCTGGAGCCACAGGGGGCGCCGCACTGAAGCTTTCTTT
CAWSHRGRRTEAFF
>TRBD2|NA|TRBV2|TRBJ2-3
TGTGCCAGCAGTGAAGCGGTTAGACTAGCGGGGGGGACAGATACGCAGTATTTT
CASSEAVRLAGGTDTQYF
>NA|NA|TRBV7-8|TRBJ1-5
TGTGCCAGCAGCTTTCCCTCAGGGGCGAGGGAGCCCCAGCATTTT
CASSFPSGAREPQHF
>NA|NA|TRBV6-1|TRBJ1-2
TGTGCCAGCAGCCCGGACACTAACTATGGCTACACCTTC
CASSPDTNYGYTF
>NA|NA|TRBV19|TRBJ2-2
TGTGCCAGTAGTATAGGTTTCAGGTATAACACCGGGGAGCTGTTTTTT
CASSIGFRYNTGELFF
>TRBD1|NA|TRBV5-5|TRBJ1-2
TGTGCCAGCAGCCCAGGGACAGGGAAAATGGGCTACACCTTC
CASSPGTGKMGYTF
>TRBD2|NA|TRBV6-1|TRBJ2-1
TGTGCCAGCAGTGCCGGGGCACTAGCGGGAGGGGTAAATGAGCAGTTCTTC
CASSAGALAGGVNEQFF
>TRBD1|NA|TRBV7-8|TRBJ2-2
TGTGCCAGCAGCCCCGGGACAGGGGGCACCGGGGAGCTGTTTTTT
CASSPGTGGTGELFF
>TRBD1|once|TRBV12-5|TRBJ1-2
TGTGCTAGTGGTTTGGTACTAGGACAGGTTTTTGATGGCTACACCTTC
CASGLVLGQVFDGYTF
>NA|many|TRBV19|TRBJ2-5
TGTGCCAGTAGTATGCCCGGACTACAAGAGACCCAGTACTTC
CASSMPGLQETQYF
>NA|NA|TRBV9|TRBJ2-1
TGTGCCAGCGGGGCATGGGGACAACTTTTCGGGGTACGGGGCAATGAGCAGTTCTTC
CASGAWGQLFGVRGNEQFF
>TRBD1|NA|TRBV28|TRBJ1-2
TGTGCCAGCAGTTTACGACCGACAGGGGTGCTTAACTATGGCTACACCTTC
CASSLRPTGVLNYGYTF
>TRBD2|NA|TRBV19|TRBJ2-7
TGTGCCAGTAGTATTGCGGGGGATCATCCCTACGAGCAGTACTTC
CASSIAGDHPYEQYF
>NA|once|TRBV9|TRBJ2-1
TGTGCCAGCAGCGTAGTAGCGCTACAGTTGCGGGATGAGCAGTTCTTC
CASSVVALQLRDEQFF
>NA|NA|TRBV4-1|TRBJ1-5
TGCGCCAGCAGCGTTACAGGAAACAATCAGCCCCAGCATTTT
CASSVTGNNQPQHF
>TRBD1|NA|TRBV5-1|TRBJ2-5
TGCGCCAGCAGCTCCGCCGGGACAGGGGGTGAGACCCAGTACTTC
CASSSAGTGGETQYF
>TRBD2|NA|TRBV2|TRBJ2-1
TGTGCCAGCAGTGAAGCGGGGGGCACTAGCGGTCTCTACAATGAGCAGTTCTTC
CASSEAGGTSGLYNEQFF
>NA|once|TRBV6-5|TRBJ2-7
TGTGCCAGCAGTTACAAGGAGGGTTACGAGCAGTACTTC
CASSYKEGYEQYF
>TRBD1|NA|TRBV5-1|TRBJ2-7
TGCGCCAGCAGCTTGGATTACGGGACAGGTCTGTACGAGCAGTACTTC
CASSLDYGTGLYEQYF
>NA|NA|TRBV5-1|TRBJ2-2
TGCGCCAGCAGGGACAGCTTCACCGGGGAGCTGTTTTTT
CASRDSFTGELFF
>TRBD2|NA|TRBV6-4|TRBJ2-2
TGTGCCAGCACCGGCGGGGGGGGCACCGGGGAGCTGTTTTTT
CASTGGGGTGELFF
>TRBD2|NA|TRBV4-1|TRBJ2-3
TGCGCCAGCAGCCCTTTGGGACTAGCGGGAGACGCGATCCCGAACACAGATACGCAGTATTTT
CASSPLGLAGDAIPNTDTQYF
>TRBD1|few|TRBV7-2|TRBJ1-1
TGTGCCAGCAGCACTCAAGGGACAGGGAGTGAAGCTTTCTTT
CASSTQGTGSEAFF
>NA|NA|TRBV5-4|TRBJ1-5
TGTGCCAGCAGCTTGTGTCCTCGGACAACTAATCAGCCCCAGCATTTT
CASSLCPRTTNQPQHF
>NA|once|TRBV15|TRBJ2-5
TGTGCCACCAGCACCCTCAGAAGGGGAAAGACCCAGTACTTC
CATSTLRRGKTQYF
>TRBD1|NA|TRBV10-2|TRBJ1-5
TGCGCCAGCCACTCCTCGAGGGGGCATCAGCCCCAGCATTTT
CASHSSRGHQPQHF